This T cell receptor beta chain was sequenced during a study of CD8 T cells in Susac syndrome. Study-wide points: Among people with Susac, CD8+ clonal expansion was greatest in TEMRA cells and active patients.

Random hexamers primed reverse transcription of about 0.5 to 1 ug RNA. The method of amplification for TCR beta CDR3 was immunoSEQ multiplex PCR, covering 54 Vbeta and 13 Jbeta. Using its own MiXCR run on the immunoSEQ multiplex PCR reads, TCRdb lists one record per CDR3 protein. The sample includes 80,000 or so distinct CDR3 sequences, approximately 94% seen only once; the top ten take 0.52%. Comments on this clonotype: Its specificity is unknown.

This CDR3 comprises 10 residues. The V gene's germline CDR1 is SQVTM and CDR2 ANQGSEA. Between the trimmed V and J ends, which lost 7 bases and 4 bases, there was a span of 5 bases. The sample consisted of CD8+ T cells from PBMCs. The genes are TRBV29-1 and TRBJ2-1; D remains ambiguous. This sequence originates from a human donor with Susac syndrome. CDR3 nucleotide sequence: TGCAGCGCCGGGTACAATGAGCAGTTCTTC. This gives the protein CSAGYNEQFF.